The 20 T cell receptor beta chains below come from one sample, sequenced in a study of cytomegalovirus exposure and HLA in healthy donors. The PCR used 60 Vbeta and 13 Jbeta primers. Repertoires were generated with immunoSEQ multiplex PCR, while TCRdb's copy carries only in-frame clones and drops some. This sample has approximately 110,000 clones, with around 84% found just once. The sequencing sample was made of PBMCs. These receptors all stem from a man aged 30-40 years in good health and CMV-seronegative.

The chain links TRBV4-3 to TRBJ1-4; 12 bases agree with TRBD1. V gave up 5 bases and J gave up 2 bases; unmatched junction bases: 6. The CDR3 totals 17 residues. Germline V lookup: CDR1 LGHNA, CDR2 YSLEER. The CDR3 sequence is CASSERDRGLTNEKLFF. The DNA for the CDR3 is TGCGCCAGCAGCGAAAGGGACAGGGGGCTCACTAATGAAAAACTGTTTTTT.

This sequence joins TRBV19 and TRBJ2-7; 9 nucleotides agree with TRBD1. This CDR3 is 16 amino acids long. J lost 2 bases, V lost 4 bases, and 9 bases had no gene match. Germline CDR1 is LNHDA and CDR2 is SQIVND (reference sequence). CDR3 DNA sequence: TGTGCCAGTAGTACCCCGGGACAGGGAAATCCCTACGAGCAGTACTTC. It codes for CASSTPGQGNPYEQYF.

DNA for the CDR3: TGTGCCAGTAGGCAGGGAGGAGCCATTCAGTACTTC. Its protein is CASRQGGAIQYF. The gene calls are TRBV19 and TRBJ2-4; weak D call: TRBD2 (6 bases). The CDR3 contains 12 residues. Germline loops: CDR1 LNHDA, CDR2 SQIVND (reference sequence). V lost 6 bases and J 9 bases, leaving 12 bases between the germline ends.

The chain has TRBV6-6 and TRBJ1-1; the D gene is possibly TRBD1 (5 bases). The V end was cut by 7 bases, the J end by 3 bases, with 18 bases between. CDR1 is MNHNY and CDR2 is SVGAGI in the germline V gene (reference sequence). The length of the CDR3 is 15 residues. The CDR3 DNA sequence: TGTGCCAGCACCTTAGTGGGGGGATTGGACACTGAAGCTTTCTTT. Translated, it gives CASTLVGGLDTEAFF.

The chain has TRBV5-1 and TRBJ1-1; 10 bases align to TRBD1. V shed 4 bases and J 1 base; nucleotides not matched to a gene: 7. This CDR3 spans 16 amino acids. In germline, CDR1 is SGHRS, CDR2 YFSETQ. The CDR3 DNA follows: TGCGCCAGCAGCCCCGGGACAGGGGTTCGGAACACTGAAGCTTTCTTT. It codes for CASSPGTGVRNTEAFF. Filled out from reference TRBV5-1 and TRBJ1-1, the complete variable domain reads KAGVTQTPRYLIKTRGQQVTLSCSPISGHRSVSWYQQTPGQGLQFLFEYFSETQRNKGNFPGRFSGRQFSNSRSEMNVSTLELGDSALYLCASSPGTGVRNTEAFFGQGTRLTVV.

The CDR3 here is CASSLAEVPIYEQYF. The CDR3 coding sequence is TGTGCCAGCAGCTTAGCGGAGGTTCCGATTTACGAGCAGTACTTC. This chain joins TRBV7-6 and TRBJ2-7, with D perhaps matching TRBD2 (5 bases). Between the trimmed V and J ends, which lost 0 bases and 4 bases, there was a span of 13 bases. CDR1 and CDR2 (germline): SGHVS, FNYEAQ. The CDR3 loop spans 15 amino acids.

The chain uses TRBV11-2 and TRBJ2-7, with D unclear. V was cut by 5 bases and J by 2 bases, with 19 bases left in between. The CDR3 runs 16 residues. Germline assignment: CDR1 SGHAT and CDR2 FQNNGV. The CDR3, as DNA: TGTGCCAGCAGCCCAGGTGGAACCCCACCAACCTACGAGCAGTACTTC. Protein product: CASSPGGTPPTYEQYF.

The J gene is TRBJ1-5, the V gene TRBV5-3, with 7 bases fitting TRBD1. TRBV5-3 is known as an ORF, though its function is uncertain. The J segment lost 2 bases and the V segment lost 7 bases, leaving 3 bases of the junction unmatched. CDR3 size: 13 residues. This chain's CDR3 is CARPDRGNQPQHF. CDR3 in DNA: TGTGCCAGACCAGACAGGGGCAATCAGCCCCAGCATTTT.

The genes are TRBV28 and TRBJ2-5; the match to TRBD2 covers 10 bases. The J call may be mistaken, given a closer DNA end match to TRBJ2-7. The CDR3 loop spans 13 amino acids. The germline V gene has CDR1 MDHEN and CDR2 SYDVKM. The CDR3 coding sequence is TGTGCCAGCAGTCTAGCGGGGGCCTACGAGCAGTACTTC. Translation: CASSLAGAYEQYF.

In its sample, this clone was seen a few times. The chain recombines TRBV5-1 with TRBJ1-2; TRBD1 might be the D (5 bases). The CDR3 extends over 14 amino acids. Germline lookup yields CDR1 SGHRS and CDR2 YFSETQ. Trimming stripped 7 bases from V and 0 bases from J, with 13 bases between. The CDR3 spells CASGPGEANYGYTF. The CDR3 DNA follows: TGCGCCAGCGGGCCGGGGGAAGCTAACTATGGCTACACCTTC.

The V call is TRBV19, the J call TRBJ2-1; TRBD2 matches 10 bases. Germline assignment: CDR1 LNHDA and CDR2 SQIVND (reference sequence). Unmatched junction bases numbered 13, after V lost 8 bases and J lost 9 bases. The CDR3 sequence is 15 residues long. DNA of the CDR3: TGTGCCAGTCACCCCCAAGCGGGAGGGCCAGGTGAGCAGTTCTTC. Its translation is CASHPQAGGPGEQFF.

The V and J genes are TRBV19 and TRBJ1-5; the D gene is possibly TRBD1 (6 bases). V lost 9 bases, J lost 0 bases, and 15 bases lay in between. CDR1 is LNHDA and CDR2 is SQIVND in the germline V gene (reference sequence). CDR3 length: 15 residues. The CDR3 reads CASSGTPYSNQPQHF. The CDR3 DNA follows: TGTGCCAGCTCCGGGACACCTTATAGCAATCAGCCCCAGCATTTT. Full variable domain (outside the CDR3, taken from reference TRBV19 and TRBJ1-5): DGGITQSPKYLFRKEGQNVTLSCEQNLNHDAMYWYRQDPGQGLRLIYYSQIVNDFQKGDIAEGYSVSREKKESFPLTVTSAQKNPTAFYLCASSGTPYSNQPQHFGDGTRLSIL.

The rearrangement links TRBV19 to TRBJ2-1, with 8 nucleotides matching TRBD2. J was trimmed by 9 bases and V by 2 bases; bases with no gene match: 6. Germline CDR1 reads LNHDA; CDR2 reads SQIVND (reference sequence). CDR3 length equals 14 residues. In nucleotides, the CDR3 is TGTGCCAGTAGTATATCCGGGAGGGGAAGTGAGCAGTTCTTC. This codes for CASSISGRGSEQFF.

The chain is built from TRBV4-3 and TRBJ1-1; D is unclear. This CDR3 has 12 amino acids. The germline V and J ends were trimmed by 8 bases and 0 bases, with 7 bases remaining between them. Germline V gene sequence: CDR1 LGHNA, CDR2 YSLEER. The CDR3 DNA sequence: TGCGCCAGCCGGGGAATGAACACTGAAGCTTTCTTT. Protein: CASRGMNTEAFF.

The chain employs TRBV15 and TRBJ2-1; the D gene is possibly TRBD2 (6 bases). Germline V gene data show CDR1 as LNHNV and CDR2 as YYDKDF (reference sequence). The CDR3 is 15 amino acids. V lost 1 base, J lost 6 bases, and 13 bases lay in between. The CDR3 DNA follows: TGTGCCACCAGCAGAGCGGGTGGACTAAGCAATGAGCAGTTCTTC. Amino acids: CATSRAGGLSNEQFF. The full variable domain, rest sourced from reference TRBV15 and TRBJ2-1, is DAMVIQNPRYQVTQFGKPVTLSCSQTLNHNVMYWYQQKSSQAPKLLFHYYDKDFNNEADTPDNFQSRRPNTSFCFLDIRSPGLGDTAMYLCATSRAGGLSNEQFFGPGTRLTVL.

The sample holds one count of this clone. The chain employs TRBV29-1 and TRBJ2-7, with 9 bases fitting TRBD1. J gave up 4 bases and V 0 bases, and 10 bases lay outside the gene matches. Germline V gene sequence: CDR1 SQVTM, CDR2 ANQGSEA. The CDR3 extends over 16 amino acids. CDR3 coding DNA: TGCAGCGTTGAAGATCCGAGACAGGGGGAAGAATACGAGCAGTACTTC. As protein: CSVEDPRQGEEYEQYF.

The CDR3 reads CASRPGGLYTQYF. DNA of the CDR3: TGTGCCAGCCGACCAGGGGGGTTATATACGCAGTATTTT. V usage is TRBV28 and J usage is TRBJ2-3; weak D call: TRBD1 (7 bases). The CDR3 runs to 13 residues. CDR1 is MDHEN and CDR2 is SYDVKM in the germline V gene. V was clipped by 8 bases and J by 7 bases, with 16 bases between them. The entire variable domain, with the rest obtained from reference TRBV28 and TRBJ2-3, is as follows: DVKVTQSSRYLVKRTGEKVFLECVQDMDHENMFWYRQDPGLGLRLIYFSYDVKMKEKGDIPEGYSVSREKKERFSLILESASTNQTSMYLCASRPGGLYTQYFGPGTRLTVL.

J is TRBJ2-7 and V is TRBV6-1; D uncertain. Looked up from germline, CDR1 is MNHNS and CDR2 is SASEGT. The CDR3 is 12 residues long. V lost 4 bases and J 2 bases, leaving 6 bases between the germline ends. This CDR3 reads CASSATAYEQYF. As DNA, the CDR3 is TGTGCCAGCAGTGCAACAGCCTACGAGCAGTACTTC.

The chain has TRBV9 and TRBJ2-7; tentatively, D is TRBD2 (6 bases). The CDR3 is 15 amino acids. CDR1 SGDLS and CDR2 YYNGEE come from the germline V gene. Trimming took off 1 base at V and 4 bases at J, with 15 bases between the two ends. The CDR3 DNA sequence: TGTGCCAGCAGCGTATCGGGGGATCCTGTATACGAGCAGTACTTC. Translating it yields CASSVSGDPVYEQYF.

The V gene is TRBV19, the J gene TRBJ2-7, with a weak D call TRBD1 (6 bases). The CDR3 loop spans 15 amino acids. Germline loops: CDR1 LNHDA, CDR2 SQIVND (reference sequence). V gave up 9 bases and J gave up 4 bases, with 22 bases separating them. The CDR3 DNA is TGTGCCAGCCAACGATACTCCGGGACACTGTACGAGCAGTACTTC. This encodes CASQRYSGTLYEQYF.